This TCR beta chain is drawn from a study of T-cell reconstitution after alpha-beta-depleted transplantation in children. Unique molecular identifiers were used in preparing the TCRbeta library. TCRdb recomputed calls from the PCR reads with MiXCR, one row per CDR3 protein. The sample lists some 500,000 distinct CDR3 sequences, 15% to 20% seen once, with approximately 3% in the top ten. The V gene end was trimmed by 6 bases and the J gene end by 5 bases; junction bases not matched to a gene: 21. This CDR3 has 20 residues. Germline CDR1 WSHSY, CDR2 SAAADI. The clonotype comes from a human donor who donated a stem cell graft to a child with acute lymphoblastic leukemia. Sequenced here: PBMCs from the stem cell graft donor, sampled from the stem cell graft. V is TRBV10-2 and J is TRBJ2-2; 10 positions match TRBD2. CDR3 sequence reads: CASSSHDLLLAGRRTGELFF. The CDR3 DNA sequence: TGCGCCAGCAGCTCCCACGATCTACTACTAGCGGGACGCCGGACCGGGGAGCTGTTTTTT.